This T cell receptor (beta chain) is drawn from a study of T cell responses to AZD1222 COVID-19 vaccine. Overall study results and limits: The sample set comprised mostly white British donors with more females, and clonal diversity was possibly underestimated. A reported finding is that nearly half of spike-specific TCRs target unmutated variant regions. CD4 TCRs linked to vaccination spanned spike, dominating at 160-218 and 743-854.

In the case of this clone: As yet, its antigen is unknown.

Unmatched junction bases numbered 17, after V lost 3 bases and J lost 9 bases. Germline V gene data show CDR1 as MNHNS and CDR2 as SASEGT. This CDR3 spans 17 amino acids. Profiled with immunoSEQ multiplex PCR; TCRdb holds only in-frame clones, not every one. The table records just under 95,000 clones, nearly 90% of them present only once. This receptor was obtained from an adult in good health. The chain is built from TRBV6-1 and TRBJ2-7, with 10 positions matching TRBD2. The sample consisted of peripheral blood, taken on day 0 of AZD1222 vaccination. This chain's CDR3 is CASSERPASGGNARQYF. The DNA for the CDR3 is TGTGCCAGCAGTGAGCGACCGGCTAGCGGGGGCAACGCTAGGCAGTACTTC.